This T cell receptor beta chain originates from a study of blood T cell repertoires in COVID-19. This clone was counted once. The germline V gene has CDR1 SGHRS and CDR2 YFSETQ. V gave up 2 bases and J gave up 6 bases, with 18 bases separating them. The CDR3 consists of 15 residues. Sequenced by immunoSEQ multiplex PCR; TCRdb stores in-frame clones only, minus some. The table records about 370,000 clones, 80% to 90% of them present only once. The chain links TRBV5-1 to TRBJ2-7, with D tentatively TRBD1 (6 bases). The sequencing input was PBMCs or T cells enriched from blood (not recorded which). The receptor comes from a man between 18 and 35 years old who had recovered from COVID-19. The chain's CDR3 is CASSLDFRRDTEQYF. CDR3 nucleotides: TGCGCCAGCAGCTTAGATTTTAGACGGGACACCGAGCAGTACTTC.